This T cell receptor (beta chain) was identified in a study of blood T cell repertoires in COVID-19. Per the study methods: Reference gene primer amplification yielded estimated nucleated cell counts. The method was immunoSEQ multiplex PCR; TCRdb's version includes in-frame clones alone and lacks a portion of them. The D gene and trimming were derived from the DNA, and the V and J assignments and clone size from that table. The sample consists of roughly 230,000 clones, around 84% of them appearing once. Germline V gene sequence: CDR1 LNHNV, CDR2 YYDKDF (reference sequence). The V end was cut by 3 bases, the J end by 5 bases, with 8 bases between. The CDR3 spans 14 residues.

The J gene is TRBJ1-6, the V gene TRBV15; D unclear. The TCR originated in a man aged 40-49 years with acute or convalescent COVID-19. Sequences were obtained from peripheral blood. The CDR3 coding sequence is TGTGCCACCAGCAGGGCCGGGGATAATTCACCCCTCCACTTT. It specifies CATSRAGDNSPLHF.